This T cell receptor (beta chain) was sequenced during a study of shared clonotypes between healthy human individuals. About the research overall: With ages of 18 to 49, the donors were two women and three men. The study's findings and limits: Clonotype sharing across a few donors was observed for 5% to 6.5% of naive CD4 clonotypes.

Terminally differentiated effector memory CD45RA+ cells were excluded from the naive CD8 cells, which were CD45RO-negative and positively selected for CCR7. Nashville, Tennessee was home to all donors, each a Caucasian adult. From germline, CDR1 is SGDLS and CDR2 YYNGEE. The CDR3 runs 17 residues. The V gene lost 6 bases and the J gene lost 2 bases, with 21 bases spanning the gap. Points on this clone: The antigen remains unidentified.

Generated by immunoSEQ multiplex PCR, the TCRdb table keeps only in-frame clones and is missing some. The sample contains around 2.1 million clones, 85% to 95% of which appear only once. The TCR originated in a man in his late teens or twenties in good health. Some clones in this sample may be carry-over from other donors' samples. Sequences were obtained from naive CD8+ T cells from PBMCs. This chain links TRBV9 with TRBJ1-3; D may be TRBD1 (6 bases). The CDR3 loop is CASTNGGGSSAGNTIYF. The CDR3 nucleotides read TGTGCCAGCACCAACGGGGGGGGCAGTTCAGCTGGAAACACCATATATTTT.